These 22 T cell receptor beta chains originate from one sample sequenced in a study of regulatory T cells in long-lasting Graves disease. Time point defined: persistent/refractory GD, antithyroid drugs over 5 years with positive TRAb. The TCR library was made from RNA that had been extracted from PBMCs in TRIzol. Sequencing libraries for TCR beta were prepared with iRepertoire HTBI primers and Arm-PCR of CDR3 regions. In TCRdb, the multiplex PCR reads were re-called with MiXCR into one record per CDR3 protein. The sample records hundreds of thousands of distinct CDR3 sequences, around a fifth being singletons. Sequenced here: peripheral blood mononuclear cells (PBMCs), sampled when the disease was refractory, from a patient treated with antithyroid drugs. The receptors stem from a female donor with Graves disease.

At least ten counts were recorded for this clonotype. The V call is TRBV27, the J call TRBJ2-7; perhaps TRBD2 as D (6 bases). The ends were cut back, 1 base at V and 2 bases at J, with 18 bases in the middle. Germline V gene sequence: CDR1 MNHEY, CDR2 SMNVEV (reference sequence). This CDR3 contains 17 residues. The CDR3 DNA reads TGTGCCAGCAGTTTATTTTTTCGACGGGAGACAACCTACGAGCAGTACTTC. Translation gives CASSLFFRRETTYEQYF.

This clonotype was seen at least ten times. The gene calls are TRBV2 and TRBJ2-2, with TRBD2 as a possible D gene (5 bases). In germline, CDR1 is SNHLY, CDR2 FYNNEI. The V end was cut by 3 bases, the J end by 3 bases, with 11 bases between. The CDR3 consists of 15 residues. The CDR3 DNA is TGTGCCAGCAGTGACGGGGAGACGTACACCGGGGAGCTGTTTTTT. This codes for CASSDGETYTGELFF.

About this clonotype itself: This may arise from a read error, as a much more abundant clone is one base away. This sequence joins TRBV6-4 and TRBJ2-2; maybe TRBD2 (5 bases). This CDR3 comprises 11 residues. Germline CDR1 MRHNA, CDR2 SNTAGT. The DNA of the CDR3 is TGTGCCAGCGGTAGGGCCGGGGAGCTGTGTTTT. Amino acids: CASGRAGELCF.

Points on this clonotype: Relative to the germline gene, one junction end is altered; a read error may explain this. The chain is built from TRBV10-3 and TRBJ2-7; 11 bases fit TRBD1. CDR3 length: 15 amino acids. Germline-derived CDR1 and CDR2 are ENHRY and SYGVKD. The chain's CDR3 is CASSPRTGGSNEQYF. CDR3 DNA: TGTGCCAGCAGCCCCCGGACAGGGGGCTCCAACGAGCAGTACTTC.

This clonotype turned up a few times. The chain combines TRBV19 with TRBJ2-7, with unresolved D. Per germline, CDR1 LNHDA and CDR2 SQIVND (reference sequence). The CDR3 spans 14 residues. V was pared by 5 bases and J by 2 bases, with 13 bases between. CDR3 protein: CASSQSNSPYEQYF. CDR3 DNA: TGTGCCAGTAGTCAATCAAATTCCCCCTACGAGCAGTACTTC.

This clonotype has a count of ten or more. The J gene is TRBJ1-1, the V gene TRBV28; weak D call: TRBD1 (5 bases). This CDR3 comprises 15 residues. The germline V gene encodes CDR1 MDHEN and CDR2 SYDVKM. Trimming pared 4 bases from V and 0 bases from J, leaving 12 bases between. The CDR3 nucleotides are TGTGCCAGCAGTTATGACAGCTACATGAACACTGAAGCTTTCTTT. This sequence encodes CASSYDSYMNTEAFF.

The chain joins TRBV5-1 to TRBJ2-5; no reliable D call. Germline V CDR1 and CDR2: SGHRS, YFSETQ. Trimming took off 5 bases at V and 5 bases at J, with 13 bases between the two ends. CDR3 length: 13 amino acids. The CDR3 reads CASRSSLGETQYF. In nucleotides, the CDR3 is TGCGCCAGCAGGTCCTCCTTAGGCGAGACCCAGTACTTC.

This clonotype was detected a few times. This chain joins TRBV29-1 and TRBJ2-5; TRBD2 agrees at 9 bases. This CDR3 comprises 14 residues. The trim removed 8 bases at V and 5 bases at J, leaving 12 bases unmatched. The germline V gene has CDR1 SQVTM and CDR2 ANQGSEA. CDR3 sequence: CSLVLGGRAETQYF. CDR3 nucleotide sequence: TGCAGCCTAGTTCTGGGCGGGAGGGCCGAGACCCAGTACTTC.

The CDR3 bases are TGTGCCAGCAGTTTAAGCCGGGCGGGGGGCGGTGCAGATACGCAGTATTTT. This encodes CASSLSRAGGGADTQYF. The chain carries TRBV27 and TRBJ2-3, with 8 bases aligning to TRBD2. Looked up from germline, CDR1 is MNHEY and CDR2 is SMNVEV (reference sequence). This CDR3 spans 17 amino acids. With 2 bases clipped from V and 4 bases from J, the junction kept 11 bases outside the gene matches.

This clonotype occurred a few times. The V gene is TRBV6-1, the J gene TRBJ2-5, with 8 bases aligning to TRBD1. The CDR3 is 16 amino acids. V trimming: 4 bases; J trimming: 2 bases; junction bases outside the gene matches: 9. Germline loops: CDR1 MNHNS, CDR2 SASEGT. The CDR3 sequence: CASSAPTGDLQETQYF. As DNA, the CDR3 is TGTGCCAGCAGTGCCCCGACAGGGGATTTGCAAGAGACCCAGTACTTC.

The CDR3 loop is CASSLGSLASGNTIYF. DNA of the CDR3: TGTGCCAGCAGTCTAGGAAGCCTCGCCTCTGGAAACACCATATATTTT. This rearrangement joins TRBV6-1 to TRBJ1-3, with D uncertain. The CDR3 runs to 16 residues. CDR1 is MNHNS and CDR2 is SASEGT in the germline V gene. The V gene lost 5 bases and the J gene lost 0 bases, with 14 bases spanning the gap.

This clonotype was counted many times. This rearrangement joins TRBV28 to TRBJ1-3; D unresolved. Germline CDR1 and CDR2: MDHEN and SYDVKM. Trimming stripped 5 bases from V and 0 bases from J, with 11 bases between. CDR3 length: 15 amino acids. CDR3 in DNA: TGTGCCAGCAGTACAACGCCGTTCTCTGGAAACACCATATATTTT. Its protein is CASSTTPFSGNTIYF.

The V gene is TRBV28, the J gene TRBJ1-2; 9 bases map to TRBD1. The CDR3 loop spans 15 amino acids. Germline trimming cut 4 bases from V and 3 bases from J; bases unmatched to any gene: 6. The germline gives CDR1 MDHEN, CDR2 SYDVKM. CDR3 coding DNA: TGTGCCAGCAGTTCCCCCGGGACAGGGTACTATGGCTACACCTTC. Translating gives CASSSPGTGYYGYTF.

At least ten counts were recorded for this clonotype. The CDR3 spells CASSEQQSSYEQYF. The CDR3 region has the DNA TGTGCCAGCAGTGAACAGCAAAGCTCCTACGAGCAGTACTTC. This chain connects TRBV6-1 to TRBJ2-7, with D unresolved. This CDR3 is built from 14 residues. V lost 2 bases and J lost 0, with 8 bases in between. The germline CDR1 and CDR2 sequences are MNHNS and SASEGT.

In this sample, this clonotype turned up a few times. V is TRBV19 and J is TRBJ1-1; 11 positions match TRBD1. CDR1 LNHDA and CDR2 SQIVND come from the germline V gene (reference sequence). The V and J ends lost 7 bases and 4 bases, in that order; junction bases with no gene match: 17. This CDR3 is 18 amino acids long. The CDR3 DNA sequence: TGTGCCAGTACCGATCTAACCGGGACAGGGGGGAAACTCACTGAAGCTTTCTTT. It codes for CASTDLTGTGGKLTEAFF. Full variable domain (outside the CDR3, taken from reference TRBV19 and TRBJ1-1): DGGITQSPKYLFRKEGQNVTLSCEQNLNHDAMYWYRQDPGQGLRLIYYSQIVNDFQKGDIAEGYSVSREKKESFPLTVTSAQKNPTAFYLCASTDLTGTGGKLTEAFFGQGTRLTVV.

The table lists this clonotype with many counts. The CDR3 spells CSATPGTGGAQYF. The CDR3 nucleotides read TGCAGTGCCACCCCCGGGACAGGGGGTGCGCAGTACTTC. The chain uses TRBV20-1 and TRBJ2-7; 11 nucleotides match TRBD1. Germline loops: CDR1 DFQATT, CDR2 SNEGSKA (reference sequence). The length of the CDR3 is 13 residues. Trimming at V came to 6 bases and at J to 9 bases, leaving 10 bases not matched to a gene.

This clonotype was recorded at least ten times. V is TRBV7-8 and J is TRBJ2-5, with D possibly being TRBD2 (7 bases). Germline V lookup: CDR1 SGHVS, CDR2 FQNEAQ. CDR3 length: 16 amino acids. Trimming shortened V by 5 bases and J by 0 bases, and 16 bases separated the two germline ends. The CDR3: CASSDRTGRDQETQYF. The CDR3, as DNA: TGTGCCAGCAGCGATCGTACAGGGAGGGACCAAGAGACCCAGTACTTC.

The sample holds many counts of this clonotype. The chain uses TRBV11-2 and TRBJ2-6, with D unclear. Trimming removed 7 bases from V and 2 bases from J, with 21 bases in between. Per the germline V gene, CDR1 is SGHAT and CDR2 is FQNNGV. The CDR3 is made up of 18 amino acids. CDR3 amino acids: CASNSRSQRLAGANVLTF. CDR3 nucleotide sequence: TGTGCCAGCAACAGCCGGTCACAGCGTTTAGCTGGGGCCAACGTCCTGACTTTC.

The chain employs TRBV12-5 and TRBJ2-1; D is unclear. The CDR3 totals 13 residues. Per germline, CDR1 LGHNT and CDR2 FRNRAP. The V and J ends lost 0 bases and 8 bases respectively, with 8 bases between them. CDR3 in DNA: TGTGCTAGTGGTTTGGTCCGGTTGGATGAGCAGTTCTTC. Translation gives CASGLVRLDEQFF.

The rearrangement links TRBV28 to TRBJ1-5, with 10 bases matching TRBD1. Per the germline V gene, CDR1 is MDHEN and CDR2 is SYDVKM. The CDR3 is 18 amino acids. V was clipped by 6 bases and J by 4 bases; unmatched bases: 15. This chain's CDR3 is CASSTGTGDSVGNQPQHF. The CDR3, as DNA: TGTGCCAGCAGCACCGGGACAGGGGATTCTGTAGGTAATCAGCCCCAGCATTTT.

There are a few counts of this clonotype. The J gene is TRBJ1-6, the V gene TRBV15; D may be TRBD1 (6 bases). V dropped 0 bases and J dropped 14 bases, with 17 bases sitting between them. Germline lookup yields CDR1 LNHNV and CDR2 YYDKDF (reference sequence). The CDR3 is 15 amino acids. CDR3 residues: CATSRDRVNSGALHF. CDR3 nucleotide sequence: TGTGCCACCAGCAGAGATCGGGTTAATTCAGGGGCCCTCCACTTT.

The table lists this clonotype with many counts. This chain joins TRBV30 and TRBJ2-6; 7 positions agree with TRBD1. Germline lookup yields CDR1 GTSNPN and CDR2 SVGIG (reference sequence). V shed 7 bases, J shed 2 bases, and the junction held 2 bases outside the gene matches. This CDR3 spans 13 amino acids. CDR3 amino acids: CAFQGAGANVLTF. CDR3 coding DNA: TGTGCCTTCCAGGGGGCTGGGGCCAACGTCCTGACTTTC. Full variable domain (rest looked up from reference TRBV30 and TRBJ2-6): SQTIHQWPATLVQPVGSPLSLECTVEGTSNPNLYWYRQAAGRGLQLLFYSVGIGQISSEVPQNLSASRPQDRQFILSSKKLLLSDSGFYLCAFQGAGANVLTFGAGSRLTVL.